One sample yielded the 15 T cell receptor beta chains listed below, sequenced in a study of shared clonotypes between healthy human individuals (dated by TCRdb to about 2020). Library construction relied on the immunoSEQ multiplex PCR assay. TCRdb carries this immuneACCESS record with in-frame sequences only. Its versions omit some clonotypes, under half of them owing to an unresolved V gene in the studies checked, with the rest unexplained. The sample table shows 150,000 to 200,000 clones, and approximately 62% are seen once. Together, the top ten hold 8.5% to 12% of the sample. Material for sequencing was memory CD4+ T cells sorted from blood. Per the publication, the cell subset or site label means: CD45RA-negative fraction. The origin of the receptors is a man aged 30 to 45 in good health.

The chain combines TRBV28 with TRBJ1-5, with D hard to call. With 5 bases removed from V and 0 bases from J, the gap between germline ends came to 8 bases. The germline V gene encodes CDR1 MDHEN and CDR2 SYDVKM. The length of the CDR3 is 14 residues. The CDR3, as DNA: TGTGCCAGCAGTGGGATCCTTAGCAATCAGCCCCAGCATTTT. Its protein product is CASSGILSNQPQHF.

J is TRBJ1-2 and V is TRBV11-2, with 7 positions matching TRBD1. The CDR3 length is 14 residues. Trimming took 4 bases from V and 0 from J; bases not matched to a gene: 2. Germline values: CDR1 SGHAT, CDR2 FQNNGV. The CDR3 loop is CASSWQGANYGYTF. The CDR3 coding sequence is TGTGCCAGCAGCTGGCAGGGGGCTAACTATGGCTACACCTTC.

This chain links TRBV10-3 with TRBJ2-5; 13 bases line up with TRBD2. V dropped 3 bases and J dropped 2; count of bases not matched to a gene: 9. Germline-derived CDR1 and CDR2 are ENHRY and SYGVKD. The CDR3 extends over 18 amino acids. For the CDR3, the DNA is TGTGCCATCAGTGACCCCGGACTAGCGGGAGATACACAAGAGACCCAGTACTTC. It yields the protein CAISDPGLAGDTQETQYF.

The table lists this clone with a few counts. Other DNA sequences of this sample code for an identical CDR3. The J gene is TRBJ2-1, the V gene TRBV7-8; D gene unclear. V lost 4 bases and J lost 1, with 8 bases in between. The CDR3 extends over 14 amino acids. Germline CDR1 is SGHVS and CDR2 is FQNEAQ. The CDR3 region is CASSSGPSYNEQFF. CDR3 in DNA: TGTGCCAGCAGCTCCGGGCCTTCCTACAATGAGCAGTTCTTC.

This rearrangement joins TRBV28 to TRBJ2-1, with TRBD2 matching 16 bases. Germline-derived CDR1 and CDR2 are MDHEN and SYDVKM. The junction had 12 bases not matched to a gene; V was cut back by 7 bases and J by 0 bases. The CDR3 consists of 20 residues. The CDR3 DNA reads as TGTGCCAGCACCAACCCCGGGACTAGCGGGAGGGATAGCTCCTACAATGAGCAGTTCTTC. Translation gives CASTNPGTSGRDSSYNEQFF.

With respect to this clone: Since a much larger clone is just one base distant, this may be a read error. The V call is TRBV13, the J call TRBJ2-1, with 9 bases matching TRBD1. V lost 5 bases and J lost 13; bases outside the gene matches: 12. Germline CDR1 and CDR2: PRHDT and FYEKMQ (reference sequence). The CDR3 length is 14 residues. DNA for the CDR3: TGTGCCAGCAGCATTACAGGGGGCGTTGTAAAACAGTTCTTC. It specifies CASSITGGVVKQFF.

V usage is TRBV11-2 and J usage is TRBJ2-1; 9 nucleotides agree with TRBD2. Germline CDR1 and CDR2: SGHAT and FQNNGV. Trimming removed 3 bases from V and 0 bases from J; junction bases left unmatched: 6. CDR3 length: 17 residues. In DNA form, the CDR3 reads TGTGCCAGCAGCTTTGGGGCGGGAGGGTACTCCTACAATGAGCAGTTCTTC. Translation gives CASSFGAGGYSYNEQFF.

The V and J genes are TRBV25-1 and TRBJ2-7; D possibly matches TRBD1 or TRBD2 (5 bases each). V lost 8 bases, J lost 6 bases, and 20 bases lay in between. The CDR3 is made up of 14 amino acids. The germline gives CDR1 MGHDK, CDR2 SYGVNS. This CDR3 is CASAGSSFLGEQYF. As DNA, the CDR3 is TGTGCCAGCGCAGGGAGTTCTTTTCTTGGCGAGCAGTACTTC.

The CDR3 nucleotides are TGTGCCAGCTCACCACCCTCCGACAGCCAAGAGACCCAGTACTTC. This gives the protein CASSPPSDSQETQYF. This chain joins TRBV18 and TRBJ2-5; possibly TRBD1 for D (5 bases). V was cut by 0 bases and J by 1 base, with 9 bases left in between. Germline-derived CDR1 and CDR2 are KGHSH and LQKENI. The CDR3 has 15 residues.

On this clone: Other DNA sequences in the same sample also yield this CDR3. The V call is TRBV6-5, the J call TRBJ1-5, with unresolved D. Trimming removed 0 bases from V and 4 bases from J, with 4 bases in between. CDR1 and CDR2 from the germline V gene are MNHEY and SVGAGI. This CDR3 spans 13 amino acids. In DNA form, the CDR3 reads TGTGCCAGCAGTTACTCGGTAAATCAGCCCCAGCATTTT. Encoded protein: CASSYSVNQPQHF.

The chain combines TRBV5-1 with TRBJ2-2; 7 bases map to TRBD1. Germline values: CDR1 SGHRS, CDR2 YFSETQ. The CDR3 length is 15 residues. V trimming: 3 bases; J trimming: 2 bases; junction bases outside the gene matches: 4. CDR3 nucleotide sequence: TGCGCCAGCAGCTCCGGGACAGATAACACCGGGGAGCTGTTTTTT. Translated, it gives CASSSGTDNTGELFF. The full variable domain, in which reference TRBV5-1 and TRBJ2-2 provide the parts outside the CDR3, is KAGVTQTPRYLIKTRGQQVTLSCSPISGHRSVSWYQQTPGQGLQFLFEYFSETQRNKGNFPGRFSGRQFSNSRSEMNVSTLELGDSALYLCASSSGTDNTGELFFGEGSRLTVL.

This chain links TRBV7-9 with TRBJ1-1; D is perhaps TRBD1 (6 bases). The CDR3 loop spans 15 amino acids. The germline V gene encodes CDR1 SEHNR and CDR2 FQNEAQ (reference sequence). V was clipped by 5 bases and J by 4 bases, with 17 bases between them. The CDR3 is CASSAVQGRGTEAFF. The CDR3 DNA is TGTGCCAGCAGCGCGGTCCAGGGGCGCGGCACTGAAGCTTTCTTT.

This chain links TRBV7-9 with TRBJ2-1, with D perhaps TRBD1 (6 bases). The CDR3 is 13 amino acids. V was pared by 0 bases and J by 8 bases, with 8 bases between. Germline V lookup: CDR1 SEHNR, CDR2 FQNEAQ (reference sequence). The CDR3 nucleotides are TGTGCCAGCAGCTTAGCTGGGGGCTATGAGCAGTTCTTC. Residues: CASSLAGGYEQFF.

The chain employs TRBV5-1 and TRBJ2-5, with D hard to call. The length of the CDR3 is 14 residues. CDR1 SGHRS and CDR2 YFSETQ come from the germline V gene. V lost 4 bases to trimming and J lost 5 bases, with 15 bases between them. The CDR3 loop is CASSGRQVVETQYF. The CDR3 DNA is TGCGCCAGCAGCGGAAGGCAGGTCGTGGAGACCCAGTACTTC.

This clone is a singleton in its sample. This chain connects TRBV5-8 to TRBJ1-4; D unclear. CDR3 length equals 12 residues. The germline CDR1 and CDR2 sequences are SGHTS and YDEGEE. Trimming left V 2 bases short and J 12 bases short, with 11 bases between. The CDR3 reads CASSFLMGELFF. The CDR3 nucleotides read TGTGCCAGCAGCTTTCTGATGGGTGAACTGTTTTTT.